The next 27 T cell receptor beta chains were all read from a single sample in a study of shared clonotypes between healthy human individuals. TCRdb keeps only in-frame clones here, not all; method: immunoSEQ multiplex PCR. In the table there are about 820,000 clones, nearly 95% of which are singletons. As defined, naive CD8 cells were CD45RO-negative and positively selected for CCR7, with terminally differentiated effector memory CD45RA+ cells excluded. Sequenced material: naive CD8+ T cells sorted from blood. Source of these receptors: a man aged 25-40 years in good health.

CDR3 DNA: TGCGCCAGCAGCTTGGTTTCTTCCGGACTAGCGGCCTACAATGAGCAGTTCTTC. Translating it yields CASSLVSSGLAAYNEQFF. The rearrangement links TRBV5-1 to TRBJ2-1; 10 nucleotides agree with TRBD2. Germline V gives CDR1 SGHRS, CDR2 YFSETQ. The trim removed 0 bases at V and 2 bases at J, leaving 8 bases unmatched. This CDR3 spans 18 amino acids.

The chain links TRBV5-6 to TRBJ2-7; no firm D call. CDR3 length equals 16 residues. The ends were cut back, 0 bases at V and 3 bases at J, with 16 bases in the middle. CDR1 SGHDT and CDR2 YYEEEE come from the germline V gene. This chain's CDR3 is CASSLAQTGSFYEQYF. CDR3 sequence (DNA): TGTGCCAGCAGCTTGGCGCAGACGGGCAGTTTCTACGAGCAGTACTTC.

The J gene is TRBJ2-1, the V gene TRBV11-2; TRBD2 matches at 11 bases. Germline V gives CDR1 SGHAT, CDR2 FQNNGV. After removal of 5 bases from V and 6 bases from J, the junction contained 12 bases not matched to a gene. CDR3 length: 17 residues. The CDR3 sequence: CASSLRLAGGKGNEQFF. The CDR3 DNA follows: TGTGCCAGCAGCCTCCGGTTAGCGGGAGGGAAGGGCAATGAGCAGTTCTTC.

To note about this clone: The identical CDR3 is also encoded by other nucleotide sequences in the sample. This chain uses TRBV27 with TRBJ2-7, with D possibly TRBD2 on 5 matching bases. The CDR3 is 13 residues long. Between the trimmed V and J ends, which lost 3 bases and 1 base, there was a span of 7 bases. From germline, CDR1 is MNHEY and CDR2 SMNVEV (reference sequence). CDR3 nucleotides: TGTGCCAGCAGTTTGAGGGTGTCCTACGAGCAGTACTTC. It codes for CASSLRVSYEQYF.

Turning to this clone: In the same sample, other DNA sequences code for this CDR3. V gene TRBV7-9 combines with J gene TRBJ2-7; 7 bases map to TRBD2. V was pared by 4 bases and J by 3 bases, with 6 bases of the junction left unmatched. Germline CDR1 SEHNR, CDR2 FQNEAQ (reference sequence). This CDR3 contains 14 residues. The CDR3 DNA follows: TGTGCCAGCAGCTCCAGCGGGAAGGGCTACGAGCAGTACTTC. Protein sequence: CASSSSGKGYEQYF.

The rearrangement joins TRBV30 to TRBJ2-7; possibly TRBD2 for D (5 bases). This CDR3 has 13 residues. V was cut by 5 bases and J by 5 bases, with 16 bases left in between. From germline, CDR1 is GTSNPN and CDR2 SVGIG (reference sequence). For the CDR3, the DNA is TGTGCCTGGGTGAGGGTGCTAATGGACGAGCAGTACTTC. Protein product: CAWVRVLMDEQYF. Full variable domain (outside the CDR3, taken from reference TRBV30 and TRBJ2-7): SQTIHQWPATLVQPVGSPLSLECTVEGTSNPNLYWYRQAAGRGLQLLFYSVGIGQISSEVPQNLSASRPQDRQFILSSKKLLLSDSGFYLCAWVRVLMDEQYFGPGTRLTVT.

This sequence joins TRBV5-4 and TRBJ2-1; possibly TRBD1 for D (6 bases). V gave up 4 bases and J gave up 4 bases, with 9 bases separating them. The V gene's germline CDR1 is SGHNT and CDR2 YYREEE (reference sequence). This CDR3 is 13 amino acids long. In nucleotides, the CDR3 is TGTGCCAGCAGCCCTACAGGGTACAATGAGCAGTTCTTC. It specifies CASSPTGYNEQFF.

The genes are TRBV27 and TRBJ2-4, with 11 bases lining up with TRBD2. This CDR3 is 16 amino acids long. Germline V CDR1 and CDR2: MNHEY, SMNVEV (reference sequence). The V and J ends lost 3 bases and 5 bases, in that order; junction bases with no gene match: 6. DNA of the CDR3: TGTGCCAGCAGTTTTTGGCTAGCGGGAGGCGAAAACATTCAGTACTTC. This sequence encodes CASSFWLAGGENIQYF.

CDR3 DNA sequence: TGTGCCAGCAGCGGAGGTCGGACTAGTTGGCACACAGATACGCAGTATTTT. Encoded protein: CASSGGRTSWHTDTQYF. The V and J genes are TRBV9 and TRBJ2-3; 7 bases are shared with TRBD2. From germline, CDR1 is SGDLS and CDR2 YYNGEE. V trimming: 3 bases; J trimming: 2 bases; junction bases outside the gene matches: 12. This CDR3 comprises 17 residues.

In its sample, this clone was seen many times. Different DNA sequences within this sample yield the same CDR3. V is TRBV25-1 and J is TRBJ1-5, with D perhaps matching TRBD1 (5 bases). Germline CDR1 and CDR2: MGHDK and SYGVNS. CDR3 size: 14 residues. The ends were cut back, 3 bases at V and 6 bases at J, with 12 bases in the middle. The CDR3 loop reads CASSDLGGGQPQHF. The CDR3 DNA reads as TGTGCCAGCAGTGATTTGGGTGGGGGTCAGCCCCAGCATTTT.

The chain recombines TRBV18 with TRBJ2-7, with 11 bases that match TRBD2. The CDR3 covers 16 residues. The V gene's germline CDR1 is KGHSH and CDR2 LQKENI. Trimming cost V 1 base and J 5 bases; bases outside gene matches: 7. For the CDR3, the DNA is TGTGCCAGCTCACCACGAACTAGCGGGAGTAGACACGAGCAGTACTTC. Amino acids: CASSPRTSGSRHEQYF.

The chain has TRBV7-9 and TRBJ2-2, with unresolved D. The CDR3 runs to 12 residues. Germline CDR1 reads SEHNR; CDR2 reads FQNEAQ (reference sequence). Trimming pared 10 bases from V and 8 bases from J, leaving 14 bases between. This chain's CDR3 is CATDTPGGELFF. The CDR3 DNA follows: TGTGCCACCGACACTCCCGGGGGGGAGCTGTTTTTT.

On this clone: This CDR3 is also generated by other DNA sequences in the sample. DNA of the CDR3: TGTGCCAGCAGCTTAGTAGGGGGAGAGACCCAGTACTTC. Amino acid sequence: CASSLVGGETQYF. The chain couples TRBV11-2 to TRBJ2-5; tentative D call: TRBD1 (6 bases). There are 13 residues in the CDR3. CDR1 SGHAT and CDR2 FQNNGV come from the germline V gene. V lost 1 base, J lost 4 bases, and 7 bases lay in between.

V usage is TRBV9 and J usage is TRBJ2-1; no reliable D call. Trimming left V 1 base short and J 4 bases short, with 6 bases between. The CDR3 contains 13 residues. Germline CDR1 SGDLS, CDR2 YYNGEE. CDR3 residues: CASSVSDYNEQFF. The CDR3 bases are TGTGCCAGCAGCGTATCAGATTACAATGAGCAGTTCTTC.

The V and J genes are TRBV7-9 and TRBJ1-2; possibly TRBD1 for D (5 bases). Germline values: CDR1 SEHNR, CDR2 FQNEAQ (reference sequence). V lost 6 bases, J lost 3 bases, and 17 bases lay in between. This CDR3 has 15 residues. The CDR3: CASRSPGGVDYGYTF. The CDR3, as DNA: TGTGCCAGCAGATCCCCCGGGGGGGTGGACTATGGCTACACCTTC. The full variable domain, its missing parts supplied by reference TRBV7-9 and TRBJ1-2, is DTGVSQNPRHKITKRGQNVTFRCDPISEHNRLYWYRQTLGQGPEFLTYFQNEAQLEKSRLLSDRFSAERPKGSFSTLEIQRTEQGDSAMYLCASRSPGGVDYGYTFGSGTRLTVV.

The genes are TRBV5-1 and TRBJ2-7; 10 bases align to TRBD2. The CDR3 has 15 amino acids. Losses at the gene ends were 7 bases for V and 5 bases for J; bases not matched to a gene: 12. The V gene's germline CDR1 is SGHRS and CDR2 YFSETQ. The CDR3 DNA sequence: TGCGCCAGCGCCTCCCTTGGGCTAGCGGGAGACGAGCAGTACTTC. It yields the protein CASASLGLAGDEQYF.

In nucleotides, the CDR3 is TGTGCCAGCAGGGGGGGCAGGGTGGACTATGGCTACACCTTC. Its protein is CASRGGRVDYGYTF. The J gene is TRBJ1-2, the V gene TRBV2; maybe TRBD1 (6 bases). The CDR3 sequence is 14 residues long. Per the germline V gene, CDR1 is SNHLY and CDR2 is FYNNEI. Between the trimmed V and J ends, which lost 6 bases and 3 bases, there was a span of 14 bases.

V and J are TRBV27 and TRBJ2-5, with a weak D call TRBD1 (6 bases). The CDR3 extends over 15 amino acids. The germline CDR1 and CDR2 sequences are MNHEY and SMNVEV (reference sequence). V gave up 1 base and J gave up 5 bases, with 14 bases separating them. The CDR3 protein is CASSLYWGQGETQYF. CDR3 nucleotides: TGTGCCAGCAGTTTATATTGGGGACAAGGGGAGACCCAGTACTTC.

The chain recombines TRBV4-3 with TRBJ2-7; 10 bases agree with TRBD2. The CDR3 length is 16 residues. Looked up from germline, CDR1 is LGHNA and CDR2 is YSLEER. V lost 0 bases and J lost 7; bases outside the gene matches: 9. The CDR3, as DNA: TGCGCCAGCAGCCAAGACGGGGCTAGCGGGAGAGATGAGCAGTACTTC. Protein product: CASSQDGASGRDEQYF.

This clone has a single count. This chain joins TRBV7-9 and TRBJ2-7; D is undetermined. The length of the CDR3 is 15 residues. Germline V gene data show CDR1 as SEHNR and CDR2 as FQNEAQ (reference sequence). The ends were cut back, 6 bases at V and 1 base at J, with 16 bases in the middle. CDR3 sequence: CASSSPDLPSYEQYF. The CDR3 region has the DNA TGTGCCAGCAGTTCCCCAGACTTACCATCCTACGAGCAGTACTTC.

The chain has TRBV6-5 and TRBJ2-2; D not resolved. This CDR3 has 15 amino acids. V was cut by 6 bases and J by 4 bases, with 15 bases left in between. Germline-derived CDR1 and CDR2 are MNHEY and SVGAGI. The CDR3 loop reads CASSLSGLGTGELFF. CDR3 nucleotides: TGTGCCAGCAGCCTCTCTGGTCTAGGCACCGGGGAGCTGTTTTTT.

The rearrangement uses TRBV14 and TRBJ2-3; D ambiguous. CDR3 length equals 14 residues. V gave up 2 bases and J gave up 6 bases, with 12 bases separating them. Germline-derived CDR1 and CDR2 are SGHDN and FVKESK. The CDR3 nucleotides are TGTGCCAGCAGCCAATTGGGTGTGGGGGATACGCAGTATTTT. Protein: CASSQLGVGDTQYF. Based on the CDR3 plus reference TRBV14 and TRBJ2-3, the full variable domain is EAGVTQFPSHSVIEKGQTVTLRCDPISGHDNLYWYRRVMGKEIKFLLHFVKESKQDESGMPNNRFLAERTGGTYSTLKVQPAELEDSGVYFCASSQLGVGDTQYFGPGTRLTVL.

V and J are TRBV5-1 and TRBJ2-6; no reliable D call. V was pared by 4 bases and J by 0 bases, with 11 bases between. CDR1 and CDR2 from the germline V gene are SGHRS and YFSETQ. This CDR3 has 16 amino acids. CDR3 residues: CASSPIHVSGANVLTF. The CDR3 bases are TGCGCCAGCAGCCCAATACACGTCTCTGGGGCCAACGTCCTGACTTTC. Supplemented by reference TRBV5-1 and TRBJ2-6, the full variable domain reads KAGVTQTPRYLIKTRGQQVTLSCSPISGHRSVSWYQQTPGQGLQFLFEYFSETQRNKGNFPGRFSGRQFSNSRSEMNVSTLELGDSALYLCASSPIHVSGANVLTFGAGSRLTVL.

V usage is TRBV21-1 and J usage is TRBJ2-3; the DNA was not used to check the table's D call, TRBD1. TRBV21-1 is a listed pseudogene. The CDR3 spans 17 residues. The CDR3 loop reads CASSKKGGQISTDTQYF. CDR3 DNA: TGTGCCAGCAGCAAGAAAGGGGGACAGATCAGCACAGATACGCAGTATTTT.

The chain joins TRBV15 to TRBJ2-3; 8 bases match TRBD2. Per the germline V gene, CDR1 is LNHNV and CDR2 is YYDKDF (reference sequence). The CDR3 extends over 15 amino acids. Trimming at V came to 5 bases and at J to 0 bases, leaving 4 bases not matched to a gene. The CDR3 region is CATSGSGVSTDTQYF. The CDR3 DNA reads TGTGCCACCAGCGGTAGCGGGGTTAGCACAGATACGCAGTATTTT. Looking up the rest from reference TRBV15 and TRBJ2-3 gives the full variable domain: DAMVIQNPRYQVTQFGKPVTLSCSQTLNHNVMYWYQQKSSQAPKLLFHYYDKDFNNEADTPDNFQSRRPNTSFCFLDIRSPGLGDTAMYLCATSGSGVSTDTQYFGPGTRLTVL.

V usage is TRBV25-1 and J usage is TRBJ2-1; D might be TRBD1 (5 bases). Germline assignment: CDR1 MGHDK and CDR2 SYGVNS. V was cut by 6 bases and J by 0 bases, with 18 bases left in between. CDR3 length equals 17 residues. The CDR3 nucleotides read TGTGCCAGCAGCCTTGGGGCCGTGCCAAGCTCCTACAATGAGCAGTTCTTC. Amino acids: CASSLGAVPSSYNEQFF.

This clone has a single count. CDR3 nucleotides: TGTGCCAGCGTCGAAGGGGGTCCCAAAACTGGGGCCAACGTCCTGACTTTC. Its protein product is CASVEGGPKTGANVLTF. V is TRBV28 and J is TRBJ2-6, with D maybe TRBD1 (6 bases). This CDR3 comprises 17 residues. Germline-derived CDR1 and CDR2 are MDHEN and SYDVKM. V was shortened by 8 bases and J by 2 bases, with 19 bases between the two germline ends.